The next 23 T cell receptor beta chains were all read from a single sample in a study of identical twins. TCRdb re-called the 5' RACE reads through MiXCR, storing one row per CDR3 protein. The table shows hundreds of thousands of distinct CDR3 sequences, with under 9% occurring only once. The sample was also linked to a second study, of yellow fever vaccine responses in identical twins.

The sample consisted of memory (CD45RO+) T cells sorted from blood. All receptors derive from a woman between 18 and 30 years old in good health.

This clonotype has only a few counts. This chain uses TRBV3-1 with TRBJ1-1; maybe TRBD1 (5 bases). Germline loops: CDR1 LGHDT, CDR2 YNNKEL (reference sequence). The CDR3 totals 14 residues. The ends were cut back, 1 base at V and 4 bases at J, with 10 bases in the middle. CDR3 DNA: TGTGCCAGCAGCCAAGTTCCGGGGCCCACTGAAGCTTTCTTT. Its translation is CASSQVPGPTEAFF.

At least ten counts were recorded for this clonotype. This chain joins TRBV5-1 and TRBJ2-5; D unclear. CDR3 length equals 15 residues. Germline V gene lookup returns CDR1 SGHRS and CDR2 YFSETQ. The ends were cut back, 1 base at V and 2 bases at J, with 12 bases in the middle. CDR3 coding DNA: TGCGCCAGCAGCTTGTCTAGGAACCCTCAAGAGACCCAGTACTTC. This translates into CASSLSRNPQETQYF.

The CDR3 bases are TGTGCCAGCAGCCCCTCCGACAGGGACCTCCAGCAGTACGTC. The encoded protein is CASSPSDRDLQQYV. The chain has TRBV11-1 and TRBJ2-7; 7 nucleotides match TRBD1. V lost 5 bases, J lost 8 bases, and 12 bases stayed unmatched. Per germline, CDR1 SGHAT and CDR2 FQDESV (reference sequence). The CDR3 length is 14 residues.

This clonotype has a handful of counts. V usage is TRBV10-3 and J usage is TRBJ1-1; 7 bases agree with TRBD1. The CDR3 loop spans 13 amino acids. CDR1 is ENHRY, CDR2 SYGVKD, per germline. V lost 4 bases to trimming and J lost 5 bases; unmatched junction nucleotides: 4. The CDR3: CAISGQGGTEAFF. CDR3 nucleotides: TGTGCCATCAGTGGACAGGGTGGTACTGAAGCTTTCTTT.

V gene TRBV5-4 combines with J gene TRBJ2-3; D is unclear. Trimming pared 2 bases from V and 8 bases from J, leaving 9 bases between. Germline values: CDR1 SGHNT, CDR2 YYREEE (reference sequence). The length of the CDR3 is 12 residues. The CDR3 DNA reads TGTGCCAGCAGCTTTGACCGGGCTACGCAGTATTTT. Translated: CASSFDRATQYF.

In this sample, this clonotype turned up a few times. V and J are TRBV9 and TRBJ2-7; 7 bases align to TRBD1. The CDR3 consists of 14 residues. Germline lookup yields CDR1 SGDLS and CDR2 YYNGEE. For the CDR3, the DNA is TGTGCCAGCAGCGTAGTCGGCAGGGGACAGAAGAGAAGAGTC. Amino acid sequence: CASSVVGRGQKRRV.

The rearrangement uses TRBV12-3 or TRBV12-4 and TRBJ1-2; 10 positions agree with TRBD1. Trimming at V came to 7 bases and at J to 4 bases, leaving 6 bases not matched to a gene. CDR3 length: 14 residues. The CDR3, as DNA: TGTGCCAGCATACCGGGACAGGGGCTCTATGGCTACACCTTC. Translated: CASIPGQGLYGYTF.

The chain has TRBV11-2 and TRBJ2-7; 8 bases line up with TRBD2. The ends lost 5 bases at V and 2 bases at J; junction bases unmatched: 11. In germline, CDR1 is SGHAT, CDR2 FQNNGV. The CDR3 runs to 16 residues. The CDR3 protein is CASSPRGSGSPYEQYF. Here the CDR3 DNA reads TGTGCCAGCAGCCCTCGAGGGAGCGGGAGTCCCTACGAGCAGTACTTC.

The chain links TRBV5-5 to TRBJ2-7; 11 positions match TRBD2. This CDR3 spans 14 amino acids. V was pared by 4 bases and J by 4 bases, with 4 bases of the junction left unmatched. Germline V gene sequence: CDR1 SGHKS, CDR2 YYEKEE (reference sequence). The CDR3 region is CASSRTSGRYEQYF. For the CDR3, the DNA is TGTGCCAGCAGCCGAACTAGCGGGAGATACGAGCAGTACTTC.

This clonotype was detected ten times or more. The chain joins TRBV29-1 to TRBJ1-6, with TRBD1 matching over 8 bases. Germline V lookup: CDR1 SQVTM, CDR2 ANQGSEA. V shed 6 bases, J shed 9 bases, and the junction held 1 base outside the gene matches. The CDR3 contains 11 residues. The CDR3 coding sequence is TGCAGCGTGGGGACAGGTTCACCCCTCCACTTT. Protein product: CSVGTGSPLHF.

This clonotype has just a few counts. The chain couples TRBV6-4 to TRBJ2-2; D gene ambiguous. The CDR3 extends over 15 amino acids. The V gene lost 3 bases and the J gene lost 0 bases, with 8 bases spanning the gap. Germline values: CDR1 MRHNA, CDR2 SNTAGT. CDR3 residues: CASSESGSNTGELFF. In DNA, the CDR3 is TGTGCCAGCAGTGAATCAGGCTCGAACACCGGGGAGCTGTTTTTT.

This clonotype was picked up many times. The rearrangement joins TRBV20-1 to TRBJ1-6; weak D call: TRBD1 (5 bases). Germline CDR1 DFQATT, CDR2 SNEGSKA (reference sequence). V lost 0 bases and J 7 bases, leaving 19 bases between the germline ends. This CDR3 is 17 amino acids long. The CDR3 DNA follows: TGCAGTGCTAGAGATTCCACTCAGGGAGGAGGAAATTCACCCCTCCACTTT. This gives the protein CSARDSTQGGGNSPLHF.

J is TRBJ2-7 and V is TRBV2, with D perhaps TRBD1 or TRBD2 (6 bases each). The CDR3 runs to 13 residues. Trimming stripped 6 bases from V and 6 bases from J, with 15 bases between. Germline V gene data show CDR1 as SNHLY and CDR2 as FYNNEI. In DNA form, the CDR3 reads TGTGCCAGCAGCCCCGAACAGGGAGGCGAGCAGTACGTC. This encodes CASSPEQGGEQYV.

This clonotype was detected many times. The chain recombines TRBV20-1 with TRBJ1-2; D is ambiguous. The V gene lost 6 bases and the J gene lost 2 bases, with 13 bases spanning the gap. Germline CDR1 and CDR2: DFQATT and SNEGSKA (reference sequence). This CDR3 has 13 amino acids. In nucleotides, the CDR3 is TGCAGTGCCCCGGCGGAATCAAACTATGGCTACACCTTC. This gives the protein CSAPAESNYGYTF.

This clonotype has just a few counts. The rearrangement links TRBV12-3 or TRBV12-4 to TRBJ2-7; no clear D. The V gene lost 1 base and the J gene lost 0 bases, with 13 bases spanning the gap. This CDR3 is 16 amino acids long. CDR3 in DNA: TGTGCCAGCAGTTTAGGCAGATCGAGGAGCTCCTACGAGCAGTACTTC. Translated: CASSLGRSRSSYEQYF.

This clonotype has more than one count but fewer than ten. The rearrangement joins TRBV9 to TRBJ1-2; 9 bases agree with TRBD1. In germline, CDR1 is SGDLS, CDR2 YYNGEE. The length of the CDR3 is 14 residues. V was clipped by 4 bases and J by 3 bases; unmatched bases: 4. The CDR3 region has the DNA TGTGCCAGCAGCAGAACAGGGGGCGACTATGGCTACACCTTC. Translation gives CASSRTGGDYGYTF.

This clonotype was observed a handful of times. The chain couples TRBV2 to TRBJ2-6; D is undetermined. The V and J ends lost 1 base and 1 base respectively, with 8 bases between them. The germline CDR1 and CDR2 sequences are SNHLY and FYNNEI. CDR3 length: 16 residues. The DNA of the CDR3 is TGTGCCAGCAGTGAAGGGATAATGTCTGGGGCCAACGTCCTGACTTTC. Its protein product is CASSEGIMSGANVLTF.

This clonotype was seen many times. The CDR3: CATSDTTGESYNEQFF. DNA for the CDR3: TGTGCCACCAGTGACACAACAGGGGAGTCCTACAATGAGCAGTTCTTC. The chain links TRBV24-1 to TRBJ2-1; 7 nucleotides agree with TRBD1. The germline V gene encodes CDR1 KGHDR and CDR2 SFDVKD. CDR3 size: 16 residues. Trimming cost V 4 bases and J 1 base; bases outside gene matches: 6.

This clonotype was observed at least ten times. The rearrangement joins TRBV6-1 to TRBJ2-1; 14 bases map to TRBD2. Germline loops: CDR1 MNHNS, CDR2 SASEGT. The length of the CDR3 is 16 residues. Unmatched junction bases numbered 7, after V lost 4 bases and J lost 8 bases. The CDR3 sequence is CASSVPTSGGADEQFF. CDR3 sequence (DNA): TGTGCCAGCAGTGTCCCGACTAGCGGGGGGGCCGATGAGCAGTTCTTC.

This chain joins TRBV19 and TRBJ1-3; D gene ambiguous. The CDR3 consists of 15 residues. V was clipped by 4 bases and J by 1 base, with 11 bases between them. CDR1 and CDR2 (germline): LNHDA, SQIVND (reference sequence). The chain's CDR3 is CASSTDRPSGNTIYF. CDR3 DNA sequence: TGTGCCAGTAGTACTGATCGGCCATCTGGAAACACCATATATTTT.

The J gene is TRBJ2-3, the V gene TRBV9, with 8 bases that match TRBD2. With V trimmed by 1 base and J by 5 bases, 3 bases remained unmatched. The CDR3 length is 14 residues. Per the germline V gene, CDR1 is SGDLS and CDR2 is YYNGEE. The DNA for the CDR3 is TGTGCCAGCAGCGTACTTCGGGAGGGAGATACGCAGTATTTT. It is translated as CASSVLREGDTQYF. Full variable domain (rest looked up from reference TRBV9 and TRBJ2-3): DSGVTQTPKHLITATGQRVTLRCSPRSGDLSVYWYQQSLDQGLQFLIQYYNGEERAKGNILERFSAQQFPDLHSELNLSSLELGDSALYFCASSVLREGDTQYFGPGTRLTVL.

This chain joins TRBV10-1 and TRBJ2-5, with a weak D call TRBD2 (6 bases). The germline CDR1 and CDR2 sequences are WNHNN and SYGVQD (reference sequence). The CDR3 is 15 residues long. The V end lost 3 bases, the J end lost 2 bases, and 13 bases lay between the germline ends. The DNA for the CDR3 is TGCGCCAGCAGTGATCGGGGGACGAGACAAGAGACCCAGTACTTC. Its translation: CASSDRGTRQETQYF.

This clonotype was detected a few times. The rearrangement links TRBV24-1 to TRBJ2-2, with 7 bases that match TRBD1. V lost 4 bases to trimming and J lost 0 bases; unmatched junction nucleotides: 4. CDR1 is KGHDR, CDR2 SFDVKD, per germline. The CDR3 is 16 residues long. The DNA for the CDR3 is TGTGCCACCAGTGACGCCGGGACAGCGAACACCGGGGAGCTGTTTTTT. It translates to CATSDAGTANTGELFF.